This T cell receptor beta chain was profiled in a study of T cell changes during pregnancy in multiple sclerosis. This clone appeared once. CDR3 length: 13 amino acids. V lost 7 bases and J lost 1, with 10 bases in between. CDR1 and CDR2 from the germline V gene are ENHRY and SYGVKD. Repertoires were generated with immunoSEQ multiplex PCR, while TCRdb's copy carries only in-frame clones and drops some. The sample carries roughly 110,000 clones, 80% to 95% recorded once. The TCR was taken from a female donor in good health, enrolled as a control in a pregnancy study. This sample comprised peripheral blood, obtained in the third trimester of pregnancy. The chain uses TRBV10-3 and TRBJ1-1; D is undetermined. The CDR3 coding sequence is TGTGCCATCAAGCTAGGTCAGAACACTGAAGCTTTCTTT. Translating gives CAIKLGQNTEAFF.